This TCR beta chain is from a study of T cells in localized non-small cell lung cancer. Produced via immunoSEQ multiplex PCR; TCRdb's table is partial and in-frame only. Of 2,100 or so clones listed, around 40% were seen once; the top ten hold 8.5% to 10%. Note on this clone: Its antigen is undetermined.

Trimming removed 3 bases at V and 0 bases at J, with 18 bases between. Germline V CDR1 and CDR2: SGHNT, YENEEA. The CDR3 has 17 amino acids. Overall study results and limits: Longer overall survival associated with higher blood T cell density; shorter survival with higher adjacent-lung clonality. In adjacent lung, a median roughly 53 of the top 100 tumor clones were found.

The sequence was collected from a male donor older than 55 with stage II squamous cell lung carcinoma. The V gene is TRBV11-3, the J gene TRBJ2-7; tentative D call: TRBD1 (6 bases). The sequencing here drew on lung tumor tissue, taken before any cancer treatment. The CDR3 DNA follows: TGTGCCAGCAGCTTTGCAACAGGGTCCTTCAGCTCCTACGAGCAGTACTTC. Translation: CASSFATGSFSSYEQYF.